This entry describes one T cell receptor (beta chain). Original methodology: Amplification with reference gene primers provided the estimates of nucleated cell counts. Some clones are missing from TCRdb's copy, which holds only in-frame ones; the method was immunoSEQ multiplex PCR. V, J and clone size reflect that table, while D and trimming were determined from the DNA. The sample has about 150,000 clones, about 87% seen once. This entry belongs to a study of blood T cell repertoires in COVID-19. Study information: Specimens from acute and convalescent COVID-19 originated in the United States, Italy and Spain. T cells, B-cell-depleted T cells, or PBMCs provided the cDNA or gDNA that served as material.

Trimming shortened V by 5 bases and J by 0 bases, and 8 bases separated the two germline ends. The CDR3 loop spans 15 amino acids. CDR1 and CDR2 from the germline V gene are SGHAT and FQNNGV. This clonotype was obtained from a man aged 60 to 75 with active or convalescent COVID-19. Sequencing was carried out using peripheral blood. The genes are TRBV11-2 and TRBJ2-6; a weak D match, TRBD1 (6 bases). Here the CDR3 reads CASSQQGSGANVLTF. The CDR3 DNA reads TGTGCCAGCAGCCAACAGGGCTCTGGGGCCAACGTCCTGACTTTC.